This TCR beta chain appears in the sequencing data of a study of blood T cells in healthy people across ages. Overall study context: Through template switching, about one barcoded beta molecule was captured per two T cells, as measured in model experiments.

Germline CDR1 SGDLS, CDR2 YYNGEE. The CDR3 runs to 15 residues. Trimming pared 2 bases from V and 7 bases from J, leaving 16 bases between. Then a second PCR, running roughly 7 to 11 cycles, was carried out with a sample-barcoded 5' primer and a J-beta primer mix. Each cDNA molecule carried a tag from a template-switch adaptor that contained 12 random nucleotides. TCRdb re-called the 5' RACE reads through MiXCR, storing one row per CDR3 protein. The sample comprises about 800,000 distinct CDR3 sequences, about 46% of which are singletons, and 15% to 20% rests with the top ten. In terms of origin and age, donors were healthy Caucasian individuals from Russia aged about 6 to 95. Each sample used at least 6.5 million PBMCs.

Material for sequencing was blood. The chain is built from TRBV9 and TRBJ2-1, with D possibly being TRBD2 (5 bases). This clonotype originated in a man older than 75 in good health. The chain's CDR3 is CASSVKEAVGNEQFF. The CDR3 coding sequence is TGTGCCAGCAGCGTGAAGGAGGCTGTCGGGAATGAGCAGTTCTTC.